This TCR beta chain was recorded in a study of T cell repertoires in ileal Crohn's disease (dated by TCRdb to between 2018 and 2021). Background on the whole study: The median duration of disease was 7.5 to 9.5 years, and at the time of surgery roughly 38% of patients were active smokers. Surgery was performed for a complication in all patients, with stricturing disease in roughly 60% and penetrating disease in approximately 40%. Roughly half of the patients were given postoperative therapy, with around 20 on anti-TNF agents and approximately ten on thiopurines. TCR repertoire analysis was performed in approximately 52 Crohn's disease patients drawn from a prospective multicentre cohort. The study ran alongside a multicentre cohort designed to identify predictors of early endoscopic recurrence after ileocolonic resection. A Rutgeerts score higher than i0 was the definition used for endoscopic postoperative recurrence. The study sequenced approximately 150 mucosal samples from around 60 patients, taken at several locations on the surgical specimen and at postoperative endoscopy.

On this clone itself: It has no known antigen specificity. There are no base qualities to consult, and no much larger clone falls within one base.

Eligible patients were adults with ileal or ileocolonic Crohn's disease who had an indication for ileocolonic resection. Before DNA extraction, whole ileal mucosal biopsies were kept frozen at -80 degrees C. Genomic DNA was isolated from frozen whole biopsies using a TRizol-based method, and the DNA was quantified with a NanoDrop 2000 spectrophotometer. The study at large found these results: Mucosal CD4 and CD8 T cells were sorted and sequenced only in a subgroup of patients, whose size was not stated. Compared with CD4 T cells, sorted CD8 T cells held more high-frequency clones, which suggests that the mucosal expansions were mostly CD8. Compared with non-smokers, patients who were active smokers at surgery showed a significantly higher proportion of clonal expansions (roughly 26% vs 20%, p=0.02). Higher percentages of high-frequency clones at the time of surgery were linked to endoscopic recurrence, and every patient with clonality above 26.8% (18/57) had recurrence.

The germline V gene encodes CDR1 LGHNA and CDR2 YNFKEQ. The CDR3 holds 16 amino acids from the cysteine to the phenylalanine. The read is trimmed to its CDR3 DNA, 48 bases read in frame from base 1. Unmatched junction bases come to 11, with V trimmed by 3 bases and J by 7 bases. Five hundred nanograms of biopsy DNA per sample were submitted for commercial TCRB immunosequencing. Adaptive Biotechnology amplified CDR3 regions from genomic DNA with a two-step multiplex PCR that controlled for amplification bias. Primers for every V and J gene segment were used in the first PCR, and barcodes and Illumina adapters were added in the second PCR. CDR3 libraries were sequenced using an Illumina instrument. In the paper's pipeline: The analysis drew on both the pipelines supplied by the vendor and custom analysis of the raw data in R/Bioconductor running R version 3.3.0. Clonality, which ranges from 0 to 1, was calculated as the inverse of the normalised Shannon entropy across all productive clones. High-frequency clones were defined as the repertoire share of the top 100 clones, retaining only clones passing a 95% confidence test. The Simpson index measured repertoire diversity, and the Morisita-Horn index measured overlap between samples. Entries here come from immuneACCESS through TCRdb and include only in-frame sequences with V and J called. Some clones fail to appear in such tables; in the studies checked, an unresolved V gene covers under half of the shortfall, and the cause of the remainder is unknown. D and trimming come from the DNA, and the V and J calls and clone size come from that table. A total of approximately 30,000 clones appear in this sample, about 82% of them only once. The leading ten clones occupy under 20% of the sample.

In this chain, TRBV4-2 is recombined with TRBJ2-1; TRBD1 aligns with 8 central bases. Sequenced sample: ileal tissue. The source of this sequence is an adult with Crohn's disease. CDR3 sequence: CASSHDKDRVGNEQFF. The base sequence is TGTGCCAGCAGCCACGACAAGGACAGGGTAGGAAATGAGCAGTTCTTC.